The clone carrying this T cell receptor (beta chain) was recorded once. Generated by immunoSEQ multiplex PCR, the TCRdb table keeps only in-frame clones and is missing some. The sample shows 80,000 to 100,000 clones, approximately 90% of them seen only once. The CDR3 consists of 13 residues. Germline V gene data show CDR1 as SEHNR and CDR2 as FQNEAQ (reference sequence). V lost 8 bases to trimming and J lost 5 bases, with 15 bases between them. This specimen belongs to a study of cytomegalovirus exposure and HLA in healthy donors. The sequence derives from a woman in her twenties or thirties in good health and CMV-seronegative. Sequenced: PBMCs. The chain joins TRBV7-9 to TRBJ2-5, with D unresolved. CDR3 DNA sequence: TGTGCCAGCCGCCCGATCGCGGTCGAGACCCAGTACTTC. Encoded protein: CASRPIAVETQYF. Full variable domain (outside the CDR3, taken from reference TRBV7-9 and TRBJ2-5): DTGVSQNPRHKITKRGQNVTFRCDPISEHNRLYWYRQTLGQGPEFLTYFQNEAQLEKSRLLSDRFSAERPKGSFSTLEIQRTEQGDSAMYLCASRPIAVETQYFGPGTRLLVL.